The 30 T cell receptor beta chains in this list originate from one sample, sequenced in a study of OX40 agonist ivuxolimab in advanced cancers. The protocol was immunoSEQ multiplex PCR, while the TCRdb copy is restricted to in-frame clones and leaves out a portion. Counted here are tens of thousands of clones, over 75% occurring once; the ten biggest clones make up about 6%. This specimen consisted of CD4+ or CD8+ T cells sorted from blood, obtained in a trial of the OX40 agonist ivuxolimab. The receptors were gathered from an adult with an advanced solid tumor such as melanoma, head and neck, liver or kidney cancer.

The CDR3 DNA reads TGTGCCAGCAGCGTAGCGGGACAGGGGGGCACAGATACGCAGTATTTT. This codes for CASSVAGQGGTDTQYF. V usage is TRBV9 and J usage is TRBJ2-3, with TRBD1 matching over 11 bases. The germline gives CDR1 SGDLS, CDR2 YYNGEE. The V gene end was trimmed by 0 bases and the J gene end by 1 base; junction bases not matched to a gene: 1. This CDR3 is 16 amino acids long.

This sequence joins TRBV15 and TRBJ2-7; 8 bases align to TRBD1. Germline V gene data show CDR1 as LNHNV and CDR2 as YYDKDF (reference sequence). J lost 3 bases, V lost 0 bases, and 4 bases had no gene match. The CDR3 is 15 residues long. CDR3 DNA: TGTGCCACCAGCAGAGATCTAGACAGGGGCTACGAGCAGTACTTC. As protein: CATSRDLDRGYEQYF.

The J gene is TRBJ1-2, the V gene TRBV6-6; 10 nucleotides align to TRBD1. Germline assignment: CDR1 MNHNY and CDR2 SVGAGI (reference sequence). The CDR3 runs 15 residues. The ends lost 5 bases at V and 0 bases at J; junction bases unmatched: 3. CDR3 nucleotide sequence: TGTGCCAGCAGTGGACAGGGGGAAGCTAACTATGGCTACACCTTC. Residues: CASSGQGEANYGYTF.

The rearrangement links TRBV6-5 to TRBJ1-1; no clear D gene. This CDR3 comprises 15 residues. V was shortened by 0 bases and J by 0 bases, with 8 bases between the two germline ends. The germline V gene encodes CDR1 MNHEY and CDR2 SVGAGI. DNA of the CDR3: TGTGCCAGCAGTTACTCGATTCTAATGAACACTGAAGCTTTCTTT. Translated: CASSYSILMNTEAFF.

The chain links TRBV5-1 to TRBJ2-1; 14 positions agree with TRBD2. CDR1 SGHRS and CDR2 YFSETQ come from the germline V gene. Trimming took 1 base from V and 1 from J; bases not matched to a gene: 7. CDR3 length equals 19 residues. CDR3: CASSLSGTSGRRSYNEQFF. For the CDR3, the DNA is TGCGCCAGCAGCTTGTCCGGGACTAGCGGGAGAAGGTCCTACAATGAGCAGTTCTTC.

This clone occurred many times. CDR3: CASSFGTGKGNTIYF. CDR3 bases: TGTGCCAGCAGCTTCGGGACAGGGAAAGGAAACACCATATATTTT. The V gene is TRBV7-2, the J gene TRBJ1-3; TRBD1 matches 9 bases. With V trimmed by 3 bases and J by 4 bases, 4 bases remained unmatched. This CDR3 is 15 amino acids long. CDR1 is SGHTA and CDR2 is FQGNSA in the germline V gene.

This clone is a singleton in its sample. The J gene is TRBJ2-1, the V gene TRBV5-4, with D possibly called TRBD1 or TRBD2 (6 bases each). Trimming stripped 0 bases from V and 1 base from J, with 20 bases between. The CDR3 length is 19 residues. Germline V gene sequence: CDR1 SGHNT, CDR2 YYREEE (reference sequence). CDR3 DNA: TGTGCCAGCAGCTTGGCCCTAGGAGCCGGAGGGGGTTCCTACAATGAGCAGTTCTTC. This encodes CASSLALGAGGGSYNEQFF.

This clone came up once. V and J are TRBV28 and TRBJ1-5, with D unresolved. CDR1 MDHEN and CDR2 SYDVKM come from the germline V gene. The V end lost 0 bases, the J end lost 6 bases, and 15 bases lay between the germline ends. The CDR3 extends over 16 amino acids. The CDR3 is CASSLWAVRKFQPQHF. The CDR3 bases are TGTGCCAGCAGTTTATGGGCAGTGAGAAAGTTTCAGCCCCAGCATTTT.

CDR3 nucleotides: TGTGCCACCAGCAGAGGACTGGGACAGGGAAACTCCTACGAGCAGTACTTC. This translates into CATSRGLGQGNSYEQYF. The chain combines TRBV15 with TRBJ2-7; 9 bases agree with TRBD1. The germline gives CDR1 LNHNV, CDR2 YYDKDF (reference sequence). The V gene end was trimmed by 1 base and the J gene end by 0 bases; junction bases not matched to a gene: 7. The CDR3 is 17 residues long. Full variable domain (remainder filled in from reference TRBV15 and TRBJ2-7): DAMVIQNPRYQVTQFGKPVTLSCSQTLNHNVMYWYQQKSSQAPKLLFHYYDKDFNNEADTPDNFQSRRPNTSFCFLDIRSPGLGDTAMYLCATSRGLGQGNSYEQYFGPGTRLTVT.

This clone has more than one count but fewer than ten. The chain couples TRBV5-4 to TRBJ2-3; D is unclear. CDR3 length: 15 residues. From germline, CDR1 is SGHNT and CDR2 YYREEE (reference sequence). Trimming left V 2 bases short and J 0 bases short, with 10 bases between. This CDR3 is CASSFGGTSTDTQYF. DNA for the CDR3: TGTGCCAGCAGCTTTGGCGGAACTAGCACAGATACGCAGTATTTT.

The chain uses TRBV5-1 and TRBJ1-2; TRBD1 aligns across 9 bases. J gave up 3 bases and V 4 bases, and 10 bases lay outside the gene matches. The length of the CDR3 is 16 residues. Germline V CDR1 and CDR2: SGHRS, YFSETQ. This chain's CDR3 is CASSKSLRTGDYGYTF. CDR3 nucleotides: TGCGCCAGCAGCAAAAGTCTTAGGACAGGGGACTATGGCTACACCTTC. The variable domain in full, with the rest retrieved from reference TRBV5-1 and TRBJ1-2, is KAGVTQTPRYLIKTRGQQVTLSCSPISGHRSVSWYQQTPGQGLQFLFEYFSETQRNKGNFPGRFSGRQFSNSRSEMNVSTLELGDSALYLCASSKSLRTGDYGYTFGSGTRLTVV.

The rearrangement uses TRBV29-1 and TRBJ1-2, with unresolved D. CDR3 length equals 12 residues. Deletions cut 4 bases from V and 3 bases from J, with 9 bases between. The V gene's germline CDR1 is SQVTM and CDR2 ANQGSEA. The CDR3 region has the DNA TGCAGCGTTGTTCGGGGAGACTATGGCTACACCTTC. Its protein product is CSVVRGDYGYTF.

This sequence joins TRBV10-2 and TRBJ2-7; a weak D match, TRBD1 (6 bases). V dropped 6 bases and J dropped 2 bases, with 14 bases sitting between them. This CDR3 region has 14 residues. From germline, CDR1 is WSHSY and CDR2 SAAADI. CDR3 loop: CASRKGDPPYEQYF. The CDR3 nucleotides read TGCGCCAGCAGGAAGGGGGATCCACCCTACGAGCAGTACTTC.

This chain connects TRBV27 to TRBJ2-2; 8 bases are a match to TRBD2. After removal of 7 bases from V and 3 bases from J, the junction contained 7 bases not matched to a gene. CDR1 is MNHEY and CDR2 is SMNVEV in the germline V gene (reference sequence). The CDR3 contains 15 residues. In nucleotides, the CDR3 is TGTGCCAGCAAGAGAACTAGCGGATACACCGGGGAGCTGTTTTTT. Translation: CASKRTSGYTGELFF.

The genes are TRBV19 and TRBJ2-1; 7 bases are a match to TRBD1. Germline CDR1 LNHDA, CDR2 SQIVND (reference sequence). The V gene end was trimmed by 3 bases and the J gene end by 7 bases; junction bases not matched to a gene: 9. The CDR3 loop spans 15 amino acids. Here the CDR3 DNA reads TGTGCCAGTAGTATCTTCCGGACAGGAGGAAATGAGCAGTTCTTC. Translated: CASSIFRTGGNEQFF.

DNA of the CDR3: TGTGCCAGCAGTTCTCCCAATGGCGCGGATCTCTACGAGCAGTACTTC. Its protein product is CASSSPNGADLYEQYF. The chain employs TRBV28 and TRBJ2-7, with D unresolved. Trimming took 4 bases from V and 3 from J, leaving 19 bases between them. Germline V lookup: CDR1 MDHEN, CDR2 SYDVKM. The CDR3 totals 16 residues.

In its sample, this clone ranks as medium-sized. This sequence joins TRBV14 and TRBJ1-1; no firm D call. From germline, CDR1 is SGHDN and CDR2 FVKESK. The CDR3 consists of 13 residues. V was shortened by 5 bases and J by 4 bases, with 11 bases between the two germline ends. The CDR3 nucleotides are TGTGCCAGCAGCTATTCGGAGGGCACTGAAGCTTTCTTT. Protein product: CASSYSEGTEAFF.

The J gene is TRBJ2-7, the V gene TRBV9, with a tentative D call TRBD2 (6 bases). The germline gives CDR1 SGDLS, CDR2 YYNGEE. CDR3 length: 14 amino acids. The ends were cut back, 0 bases at V and 6 bases at J, with 13 bases in the middle. This CDR3 reads CASSVAGSGREQYF. CDR3 nucleotides: TGTGCCAGCAGCGTAGCCGGGAGCGGTCGCGAGCAGTACTTC.

The chain recombines TRBV5-1 with TRBJ2-7; D is unresolved. V dropped 2 bases and J dropped 2 bases, with 8 bases sitting between them. Germline loops: CDR1 SGHRS, CDR2 YFSETQ. The CDR3 is made up of 13 amino acids. CDR3 sequence: CASSLPRTYEQYF. The CDR3 coding sequence is TGCGCCAGCAGCTTACCGAGAACCTACGAGCAGTACTTC.

V and J are TRBV18 and TRBJ2-7, with 8 bases matching TRBD2. V was clipped by 3 bases and J by 7 bases; unmatched bases: 14. Per germline, CDR1 KGHSH and CDR2 LQKENI. The length of the CDR3 is 16 residues. The CDR3 DNA follows: TGTGCCAGCTCACCCCGCGGGGGGCCTGGTTCGGGGGAGCAGTACTTC. Its translation: CASSPRGGPGSGEQYF.

The V call is TRBV18, the J call TRBJ1-1; TRBD1 matches 7 bases. There are 15 residues in the CDR3. Unmatched junction bases numbered 4, after V lost 3 bases and J lost 0 bases. Germline V gene sequence: CDR1 KGHSH, CDR2 LQKENI. CDR3 protein: CASSPLGTVNTEAFF. CDR3 sequence (DNA): TGTGCCAGCTCACCCCTCGGGACAGTGAACACTGAAGCTTTCTTT.

J is TRBJ1-5 and V is TRBV6-1; 7 bases match TRBD1. The J segment lost 6 bases and the V segment lost 4 bases, leaving 3 bases of the junction unmatched. The CDR3 length is 13 residues. Germline V gives CDR1 MNHNS, CDR2 SASEGT. CDR3 bases: TGTGCCAGCAGTGGACAGGGCCCTCAGCCCCAGCATTTT. Translating it yields CASSGQGPQPQHF.

The table lists this clone with a few counts. The chain couples TRBV5-5 to TRBJ2-1; D is unresolved. Trimming cost V 0 bases and J 7 bases, with 8 bases left between them. The CDR3 covers 13 residues. The germline gives CDR1 SGHKS, CDR2 YYEKEE (reference sequence). CDR3 sequence reads: CASSLGTGNEQFF. The CDR3 region has the DNA TGTGCCAGCAGCTTGGGGACCGGGAATGAGCAGTTCTTC. Supplemented by reference TRBV5-5 and TRBJ2-1, the full variable domain reads DAGVTQSPTHLIKTRGQQVTLRCSPISGHKSVSWYQQVLGQGPQFIFQYYEKEERGRGNFPDRFSARQFPNYSSELNVNALLLGDSALYLCASSLGTGNEQFFGPGTRLTVL.

This chain connects TRBV6-1 to TRBJ1-1; D possibly corresponds to TRBD1 (6 bases). Per germline, CDR1 MNHNS and CDR2 SASEGT. This CDR3 has 15 amino acids. The germline V and J ends were trimmed by 5 bases and 5 bases, with 18 bases remaining between them. CDR3 sequence (DNA): TGTGCCAGCAGTTCCCGGACAGCCGGGAGGACTGAAGCTTTCTTT. Its protein product is CASSSRTAGRTEAFF.

The CDR3 nucleotides read TGCGCCAGCAGCCAAGGAAGACAGTGGGGGCGCTTAGGTGAGCAGTTCTTC. This codes for CASSQGRQWGRLGEQFF. The V and J genes are TRBV4-1 and TRBJ2-1; TRBD1 might be the D (6 bases). V lost 1 base to trimming and J lost 9 bases, with 22 bases between them. The CDR3 is made up of 17 amino acids. Germline V gives CDR1 MGHRA, CDR2 YSYEKL.

The chain employs TRBV2 and TRBJ1-4; D not certain. Germline assignment: CDR1 SNHLY and CDR2 FYNNEI. The CDR3 is 13 amino acids. V gave up 10 bases and J gave up 3 bases, with 12 bases separating them. CDR3 sequence: CATTGVANEKLFF. The CDR3 DNA follows: TGTGCCACCACTGGGGTGGCTAATGAAAAACTGTTTTTT.

The chain recombines TRBV28 with TRBJ1-2; D might be TRBD1 (5 bases). The V end lost 6 bases, the J end lost 2 bases, and 13 bases lay between the germline ends. This CDR3 has 14 residues. The germline V gene encodes CDR1 MDHEN and CDR2 SYDVKM. CDR3 in amino acids: CASRGQGRNYGYTF. The CDR3, as DNA: TGTGCCAGCAGGGGCCAGGGCCGAAACTATGGCTACACCTTC.

Only one count was recorded for this clone. This chain links TRBV19 with TRBJ2-1, with 12 bases fitting TRBD2. From germline, CDR1 is LNHDA and CDR2 SQIVND (reference sequence). The CDR3 contains 15 residues. V lost 5 bases to trimming and J lost 9 bases; unmatched junction nucleotides: 8. The CDR3 reads CASSLAGGGGGEQFF. CDR3 sequence (DNA): TGTGCCAGTAGTCTAGCGGGAGGGGGGGGCGGTGAGCAGTTCTTC.

The rearrangement links TRBV5-1 to TRBJ2-5; TRBD2 agrees at 11 bases. With 4 bases clipped from V and 1 base from J, the junction kept 3 bases outside the gene matches. Germline-derived CDR1 and CDR2 are SGHRS and YFSETQ. CDR3 length: 15 residues. In DNA form, the CDR3 reads TGCGCCAGCAGCACGGGACTAGCGGTCCAAGAGACCCAGTACTTC. This translates into CASSTGLAVQETQYF.

Ten or more counts support this clone. V gene TRBV18 combines with J gene TRBJ1-1; TRBD1 might be the D (6 bases). V was pared by 5 bases and J by 4 bases, with 14 bases between. This CDR3 region has 14 residues. CDR1 KGHSH and CDR2 LQKENI come from the germline V gene. DNA of the CDR3: TGTGCCAGCTCATTTACAGGGCAAGGCACTGAAGCTTTCTTT. Protein: CASSFTGQGTEAFF.